This record looks at one T cell receptor beta chain sequence and its context. It lacks a known antigen. The input lacks base qualities; no much larger clone sits a single base away. The immunoSEQ assay was used to sequence TCR beta chain CDR3 regions from genomic DNA. Rearranged VDJ segments were amplified with primers annealing to V and J segments. The source study handled its data this way. The ImmunoSeq Analyzer software was used to compute clonality and richness metrics. Fisher's exact test, supplemented by a beta-binomial method for added stringency, was applied to identify differentially abundant clones between regions. TCRdb stores this immuneACCESS table with in-frame sequences only. Part of the clones is absent; in the studies checked, under half of the shortfall reflects unresolved V genes, and no reason is known for the rest. V and J calls plus clone size are reproduced from that table; the DNA served to infer D and trimming. The sample includes about 20,000 clones, with around 75% observed a single time. The biggest ten clones account for roughly 15% of the sample.

Early-stage hepatocellular carcinoma was present in all patients, and no therapy was administered to any patient before surgical resection. Sampled areas lacked macroscopic evidence of necrosis or hemorrhage. Multiple regions from a couple of patients underwent TCR sequencing (ImmunoSeq). Frozen resection tissue samples were collected at a distance of at least 1 cm from each other. The N label marked samples taken from nontumoral liver tissue adjacent to the tumor. Genomic DNA was extracted from bulk tissue using the DNeasy blood and tissue kit. These data come from a study of intratumoral heterogeneity in liver cancer. As for the study more broadly: In the full roughly 14-patient cohort, the median age was about 63 years and the majority of patients were male. To investigate intratumor heterogeneity, the study integrated RNA-seq, DNA sequencing, TCR-seq and SNP array data drawn from multiple regions of hepatocellular carcinoma specimens. Of the roughly 71 multiregional samples collected from around 15 HCC patients in the overall cohort, around 49 were tumoral regions and about 20 were adjacent nontumoral regions.

What the work shows at the level of the full study, not this receptor alone: The authors noted a relatively low number of patients and under-sampled tumor-infiltrating lymphocyte representation as limitations.

The clonotype originates from a woman in her 70s with hepatocellular carcinoma. This specimen was tumor-adjacent normal tissue, taken before any cancer treatment.

The sequenced DNA: TGCGCCAGCAGTGAGTCGAAATGGTTAACCCAAGAGACCCAGTACTTC. This codes for CASSESKWLTQETQYF. The chain is assembled from TRBV10-1 and TRBJ2-5; the D gene is not confidently resolved. Counted from cysteine to phenylalanine, this CDR3 has 16 amino acids. Only the CDR3 DNA is retained, 48 bases long and in frame from the first base. Taken from the germline V gene (reference sequence), the CDR1 and CDR2 loops are WNHNN and SYGVQD. V lost 0 bases and J lost 1 base; the stretch between them is 12 bases long.